This entry describes one T cell receptor beta chain. The data belong to a study of blood T cell repertoires in COVID-19. Clones were sequenced by immunoSEQ multiplex PCR, and TCRdb holds only the in-frame ones, with some missing. The sample records a few hundred thousand clones, around nine tenths being singletons. Germline-derived CDR1 and CDR2 are MNHEY and SVGAGI. The CDR3 length is 15 residues. Trimming at V came to 6 bases and at J to 1 base, leaving 4 bases not matched to a gene. The V gene is TRBV6-5, the J gene TRBJ1-1; 11 bases align to TRBD1. The clonotype was recovered from an older woman with active or convalescent COVID-19. Sample: peripheral blood. Here the CDR3 DNA reads TGTGCCAGCAGCTACGGGACAGGGGGGAACACTGAAGCTTTCTTT. It yields the protein CASSYGTGGNTEAFF.